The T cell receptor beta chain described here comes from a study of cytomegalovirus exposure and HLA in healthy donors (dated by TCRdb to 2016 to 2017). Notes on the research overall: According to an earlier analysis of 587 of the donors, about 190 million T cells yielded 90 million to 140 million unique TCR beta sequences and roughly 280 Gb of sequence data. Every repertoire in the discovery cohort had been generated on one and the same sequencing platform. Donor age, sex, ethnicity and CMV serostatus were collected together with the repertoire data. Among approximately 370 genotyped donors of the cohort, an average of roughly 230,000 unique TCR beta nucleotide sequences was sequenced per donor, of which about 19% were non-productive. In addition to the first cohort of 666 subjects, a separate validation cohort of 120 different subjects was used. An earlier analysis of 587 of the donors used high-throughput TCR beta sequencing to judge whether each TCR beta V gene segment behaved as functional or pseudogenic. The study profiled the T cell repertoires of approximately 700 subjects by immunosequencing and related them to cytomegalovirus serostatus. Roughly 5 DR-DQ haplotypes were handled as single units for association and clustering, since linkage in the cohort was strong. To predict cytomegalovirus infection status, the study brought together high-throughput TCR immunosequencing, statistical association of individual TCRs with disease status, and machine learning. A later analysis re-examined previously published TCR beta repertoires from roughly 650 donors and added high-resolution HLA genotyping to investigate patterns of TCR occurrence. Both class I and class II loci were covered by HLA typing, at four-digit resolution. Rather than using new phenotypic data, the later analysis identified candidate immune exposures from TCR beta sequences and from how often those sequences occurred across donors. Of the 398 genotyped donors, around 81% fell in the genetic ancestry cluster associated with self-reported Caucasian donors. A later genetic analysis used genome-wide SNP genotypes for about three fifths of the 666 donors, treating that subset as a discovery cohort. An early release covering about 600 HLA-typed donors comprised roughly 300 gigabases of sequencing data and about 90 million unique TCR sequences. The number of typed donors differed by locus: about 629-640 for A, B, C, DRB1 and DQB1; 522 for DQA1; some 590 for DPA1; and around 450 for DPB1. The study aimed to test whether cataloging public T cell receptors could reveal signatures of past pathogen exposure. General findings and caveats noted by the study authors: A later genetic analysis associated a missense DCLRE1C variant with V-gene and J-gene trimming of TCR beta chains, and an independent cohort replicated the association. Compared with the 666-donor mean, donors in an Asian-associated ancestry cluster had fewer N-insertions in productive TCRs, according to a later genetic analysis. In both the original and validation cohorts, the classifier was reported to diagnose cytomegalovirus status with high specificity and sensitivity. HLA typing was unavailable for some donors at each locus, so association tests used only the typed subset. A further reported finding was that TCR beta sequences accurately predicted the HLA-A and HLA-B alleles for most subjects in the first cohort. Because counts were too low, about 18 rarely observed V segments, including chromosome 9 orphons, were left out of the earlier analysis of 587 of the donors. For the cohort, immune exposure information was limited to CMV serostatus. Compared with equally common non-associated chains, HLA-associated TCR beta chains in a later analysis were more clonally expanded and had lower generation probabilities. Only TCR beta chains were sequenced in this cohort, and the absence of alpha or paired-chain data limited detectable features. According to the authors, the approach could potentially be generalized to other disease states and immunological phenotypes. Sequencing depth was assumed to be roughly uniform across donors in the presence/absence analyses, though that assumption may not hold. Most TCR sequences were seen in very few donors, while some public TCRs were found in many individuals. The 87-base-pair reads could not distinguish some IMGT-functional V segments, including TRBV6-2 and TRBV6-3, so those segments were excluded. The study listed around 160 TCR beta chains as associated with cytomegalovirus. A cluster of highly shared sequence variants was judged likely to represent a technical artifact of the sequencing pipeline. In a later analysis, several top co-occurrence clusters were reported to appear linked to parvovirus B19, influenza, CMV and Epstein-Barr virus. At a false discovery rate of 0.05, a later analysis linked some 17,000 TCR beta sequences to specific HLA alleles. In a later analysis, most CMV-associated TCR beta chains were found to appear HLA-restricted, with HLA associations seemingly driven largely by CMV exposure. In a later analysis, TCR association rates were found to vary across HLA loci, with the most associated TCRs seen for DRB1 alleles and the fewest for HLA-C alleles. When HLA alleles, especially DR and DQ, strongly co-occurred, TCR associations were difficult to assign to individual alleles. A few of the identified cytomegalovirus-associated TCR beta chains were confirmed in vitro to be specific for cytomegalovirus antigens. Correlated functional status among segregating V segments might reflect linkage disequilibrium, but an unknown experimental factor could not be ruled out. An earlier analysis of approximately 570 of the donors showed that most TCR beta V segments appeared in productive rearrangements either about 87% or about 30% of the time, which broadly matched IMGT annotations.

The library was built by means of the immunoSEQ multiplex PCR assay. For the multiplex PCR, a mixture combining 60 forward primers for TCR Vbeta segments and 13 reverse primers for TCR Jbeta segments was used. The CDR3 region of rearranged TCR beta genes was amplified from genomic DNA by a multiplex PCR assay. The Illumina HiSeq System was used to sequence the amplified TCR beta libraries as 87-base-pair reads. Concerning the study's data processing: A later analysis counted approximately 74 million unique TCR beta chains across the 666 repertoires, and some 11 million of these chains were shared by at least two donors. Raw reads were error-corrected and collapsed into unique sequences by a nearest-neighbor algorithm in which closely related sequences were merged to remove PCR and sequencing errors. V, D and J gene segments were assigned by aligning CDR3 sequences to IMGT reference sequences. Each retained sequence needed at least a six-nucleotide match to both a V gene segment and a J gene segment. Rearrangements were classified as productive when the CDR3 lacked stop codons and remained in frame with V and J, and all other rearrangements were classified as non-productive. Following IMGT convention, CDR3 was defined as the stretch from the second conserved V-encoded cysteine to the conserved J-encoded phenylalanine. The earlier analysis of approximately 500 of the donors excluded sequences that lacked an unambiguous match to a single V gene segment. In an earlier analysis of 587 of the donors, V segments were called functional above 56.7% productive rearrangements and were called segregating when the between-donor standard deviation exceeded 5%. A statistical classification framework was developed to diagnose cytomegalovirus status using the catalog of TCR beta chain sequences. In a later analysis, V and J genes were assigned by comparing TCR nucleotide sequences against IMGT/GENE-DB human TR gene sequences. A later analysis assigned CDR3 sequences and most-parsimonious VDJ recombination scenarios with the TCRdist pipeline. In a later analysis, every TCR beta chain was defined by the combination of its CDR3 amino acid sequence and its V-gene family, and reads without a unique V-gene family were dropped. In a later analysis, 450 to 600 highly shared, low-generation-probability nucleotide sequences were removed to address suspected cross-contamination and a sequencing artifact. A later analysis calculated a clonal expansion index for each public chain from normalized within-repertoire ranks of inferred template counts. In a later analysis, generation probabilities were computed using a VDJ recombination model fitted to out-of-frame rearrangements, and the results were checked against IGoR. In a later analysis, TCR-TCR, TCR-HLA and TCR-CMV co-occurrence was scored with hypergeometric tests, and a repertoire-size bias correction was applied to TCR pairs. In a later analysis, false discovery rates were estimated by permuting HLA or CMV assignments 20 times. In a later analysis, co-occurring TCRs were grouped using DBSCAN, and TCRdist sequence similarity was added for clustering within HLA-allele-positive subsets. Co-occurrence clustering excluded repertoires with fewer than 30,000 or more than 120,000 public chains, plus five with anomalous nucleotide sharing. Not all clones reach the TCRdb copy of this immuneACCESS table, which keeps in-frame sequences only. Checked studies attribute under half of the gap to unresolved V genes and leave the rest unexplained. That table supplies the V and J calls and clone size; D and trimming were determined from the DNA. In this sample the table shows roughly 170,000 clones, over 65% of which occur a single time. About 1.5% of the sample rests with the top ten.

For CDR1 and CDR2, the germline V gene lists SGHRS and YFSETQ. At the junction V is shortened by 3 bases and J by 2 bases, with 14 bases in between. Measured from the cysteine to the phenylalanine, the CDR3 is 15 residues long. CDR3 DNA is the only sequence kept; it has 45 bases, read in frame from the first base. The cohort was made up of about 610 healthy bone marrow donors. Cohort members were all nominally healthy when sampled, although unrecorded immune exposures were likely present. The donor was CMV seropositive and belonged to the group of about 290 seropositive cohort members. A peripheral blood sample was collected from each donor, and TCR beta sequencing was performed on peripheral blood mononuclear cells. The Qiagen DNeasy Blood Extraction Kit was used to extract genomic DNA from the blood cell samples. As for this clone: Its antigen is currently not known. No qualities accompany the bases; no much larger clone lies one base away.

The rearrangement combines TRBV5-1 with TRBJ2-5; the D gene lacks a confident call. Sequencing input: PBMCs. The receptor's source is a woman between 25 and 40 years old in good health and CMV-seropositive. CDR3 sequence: CASSWNIARQETQYF. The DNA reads TGCGCCAGCAGCTGGAACATAGCTAGGCAAGAGACCCAGTACTTC.